Below are 25 T cell receptor beta chains sequenced from a single sample in a study of T-cell memory formation after mild COVID-19 (dated by TCRdb to the early 2020s). Receptor libraries were prepared by 5' RACE. These reads were obtained on an Illumina NovaSeq 6000. TCRdb reran the public reads through fastp at Q25 and MiXCR, keeping productive beta chains. Entries are consolidated by CDR3 protein sequence, retaining the most common genes and DNA. Across this sample there are 150,000 or so distinct CDR3 sequences, with around 15% seen only once. 12% to 15% of the sample comes from the top ten. Sequenced material: PBMCs or a T cell subset sorted from them (not recorded which). The receptors shown here come from an adult woman who had mild COVID-19 (a few samples of this study predate the infection). The sample titles of this study are shuffled in the database, so cell type and time point are left out; the donor was told from shared clones.

The rearrangement joins TRBV10-3 to TRBJ2-7; D may match TRBD1 or TRBD2 (5 bases each). The germline V gene has CDR1 ENHRY and CDR2 SYGVKD. The V end was cut by 4 bases, the J end by 0 bases, with 10 bases between. The CDR3 runs 14 residues. CDR3 region: CAISVGGSSYEQYF. The DNA for the CDR3 is TGTGCCATCAGTGTTGGGGGTAGCTCCTACGAGCAGTACTTC.

This clonotype appeared a few times. This chain's CDR3 is CASSGTSGNSGANVLTF. As DNA, the CDR3 is TGTGCCAGCTCCGGGACTAGCGGTAACTCTGGGGCCAACGTCCTGACTTTC. The chain has TRBV18 and TRBJ2-6, with 11 positions matching TRBD2. This CDR3 is 17 amino acids long. Germline-derived CDR1 and CDR2 are KGHSH and LQKENI. With V trimmed by 6 bases and J by 0 bases, 4 bases remained unmatched.

The V gene is TRBV7-9, the J gene TRBJ2-7, with 8 bases lining up with TRBD1. This CDR3 is built from 14 residues. From germline, CDR1 is SEHNR and CDR2 FQNEAQ (reference sequence). V gave up 5 bases and J gave up 6 bases; unmatched junction bases: 9. This chain's CDR3 is CASSHNDRGGEQYF. CDR3 nucleotide sequence: TGTGCCAGCAGCCATAACGACAGGGGAGGCGAGCAGTACTTC.

With regard to this clonotype: The junction does not match germline at one end; this may be a read error. The chain joins TRBV7-7 to TRBJ2-2, with D tentatively TRBD1 (5 bases). Germline V gene lookup returns CDR1 SSHAT and CDR2 FNYEAQ (reference sequence). This CDR3 region has 13 residues. Here the CDR3 DNA reads TGTGCTAGCAGCCCCCGGCAGGGCGGGGAGCTGTTTTTT. This sequence encodes CASSPRQGGELFF.

There are many counts of this clonotype. The chain couples TRBV7-9 to TRBJ2-3, with D uncertain. The CDR3 is made up of 11 amino acids. The V and J ends lost 6 bases and 2 bases respectively, with 3 bases between them. In germline, CDR1 is SEHNR, CDR2 FQNEAQ (reference sequence). The chain's CDR3 is CASSVTDTQYF. Here the CDR3 DNA reads TGTGCCAGCAGTGTCACAGATACGCAGTATTTT.

The chain joins TRBV7-8 to TRBJ1-3; D uncertain. V gave up 2 bases and J gave up 5 bases, with 13 bases separating them. From germline, CDR1 is SGHVS and CDR2 FQNEAQ. CDR3 length: 15 amino acids. The CDR3 nucleotides are TGTGCCAGCAGCTTATTGGGTGCCGAGCGAAACACCATATATTTT. It translates to CASSLLGAERNTIYF.

This clonotype was found a few times. The V gene is TRBV5-1, the J gene TRBJ2-2, with D tentatively TRBD1 (6 bases). V was shortened by 4 bases and J by 5 bases, with 12 bases between the two germline ends. The CDR3 is made up of 14 amino acids. CDR1 is SGHRS, CDR2 YFSETQ, per germline. The CDR3 here is CASSADSLTGELFF. The CDR3 coding sequence is TGCGCCAGCAGCGCGGACAGTCTTACCGGGGAGCTGTTTTTT.

This clonotype was found a few times. V usage is TRBV7-3 and J usage is TRBJ2-7; 7 bases map to TRBD1. The CDR3 spans 15 residues. The V and J ends lost 4 bases and 3 bases, in that order; junction bases with no gene match: 9. Germline CDR1 and CDR2: SGHTA and FQGTGA. In nucleotides, the CDR3 is TGTGCCAGCAGCTCAGGGACAGTGGGGCGCTACGAGCAGTACTTC. It codes for CASSSGTVGRYEQYF.

V and J are TRBV18 and TRBJ2-1; D may be TRBD1 (5 bases). The CDR3 sequence is 14 residues long. Between the trimmed V and J ends, which lost 1 base and 7 bases, there was a span of 11 bases. Per germline, CDR1 KGHSH and CDR2 LQKENI. CDR3 coding DNA: TGTGCCAGCTCACCACGTGGGGCCGAGAATGAGCAGTTCTTC. It is translated as CASSPRGAENEQFF.

The gene calls are TRBV30 and TRBJ2-1; possible D gene TRBD2, 7 bases. The CDR3 runs 14 residues. Germline CDR1 GTSNPN, CDR2 SVGIG (reference sequence). V was trimmed by 0 bases and J by 9 bases, leaving 15 bases between them. The CDR3 region has the DNA TGTGCCTGGAGTGTACAGGGCGGCGGGGGTGAGCAGTTCTTC. Translation gives CAWSVQGGGGEQFF.

The V call is TRBV7-9, the J call TRBJ2-7; D not certain. CDR1 and CDR2 from the germline V gene are SEHNR and FQNEAQ (reference sequence). This CDR3 region has 14 residues. The germline V and J ends were trimmed by 3 bases and 5 bases, with 14 bases remaining between them. CDR3 in DNA: TGTGCCAGCAGCTTCCGATCCGGTGGCGACGAGCAGTACTTC. It is translated as CASSFRSGGDEQYF.

This clonotype showed up just a few times. J is TRBJ1-5 and V is TRBV7-8, with a weak D call TRBD1 (6 bases). CDR3 length: 16 amino acids. The germline gives CDR1 SGHVS, CDR2 FQNEAQ. Trimming took off 1 base at V and 6 bases at J, with 16 bases between the two ends. The CDR3 coding sequence is TGTGCCAGCAGCTTAGTAACAGGGTCTCCTTTTCAGCCCCAGCATTTT. Amino acids: CASSLVTGSPFQPQHF.

The chain combines TRBV20-1 with TRBJ1-5, with D possibly TRBD1 on 6 matching bases. CDR1 DFQATT and CDR2 SNEGSKA come from the germline V gene (reference sequence). Trimming removed 4 bases at V and 1 base at J, with 11 bases between. The CDR3 has 14 amino acids. The CDR3 loop reads CSAKGGLSNQPQHF. The CDR3 region has the DNA TGCAGTGCTAAGGGGGGGCTCAGCAATCAGCCCCAGCATTTT.

This clonotype has only a few counts. The chain is built from TRBV18 and TRBJ1-6; D ambiguous. The V gene lost 3 bases and the J gene lost 7 bases, with 10 bases spanning the gap. CDR1 and CDR2 (germline): KGHSH, LQKENI. This CDR3 spans 14 amino acids. Written as DNA, the CDR3 is TGTGCCAGCTCACCTACAACGGAGAATTCACCCCTCCACTTT. Encoded protein: CASSPTTENSPLHF.

The chain carries TRBV4-1 and TRBJ1-3; 10 bases fit TRBD1. Germline V gene lookup returns CDR1 MGHRA and CDR2 YSYEKL. V trimming: 4 bases; J trimming: 2 bases; junction bases outside the gene matches: 2. The CDR3 consists of 15 residues. CDR3 residues: CASSLGTGAGNTIYF. As DNA, the CDR3 is TGCGCCAGCAGCCTCGGGACAGGGGCTGGAAACACCATATATTTT.

The V gene is TRBV30, the J gene TRBJ1-2, with D perhaps matching TRBD1 (5 bases). Between the trimmed V and J ends, which lost 0 bases and 8 bases, there was a span of 16 bases. CDR1 and CDR2 from the germline V gene are GTSNPN and SVGIG (reference sequence). The CDR3 covers 14 residues. CDR3 residues: CAWSVPGGAQGYTF. For the CDR3, the DNA is TGTGCCTGGAGTGTACCGGGAGGGGCGCAAGGCTACACCTTC.

This clonotype was seen more than once but under ten times. This chain uses TRBV2 with TRBJ2-5, with TRBD2 matching 8 bases. The CDR3 is 16 residues long. Germline loops: CDR1 SNHLY, CDR2 FYNNEI. The ends lost 2 bases at V and 1 base at J; junction bases unmatched: 6. The CDR3 reads CASSESTSGLQETQYF. As DNA, the CDR3 is TGTGCCAGCAGTGAAAGTACTAGCGGACTCCAAGAGACCCAGTACTTC.

This clonotype has a handful of counts. The chain couples TRBV3-1 to TRBJ1-1; the D gene is possibly TRBD1 (5 bases). There are 14 residues in the CDR3. The germline V gene encodes CDR1 LGHDT and CDR2 YNNKEL (reference sequence). The V and J ends lost 4 bases and 4 bases respectively, with 13 bases between them. CDR3 sequence: CASSLTGQSTEAFF. In DNA, the CDR3 is TGTGCCAGCAGCCTTACAGGTCAGAGCACTGAAGCTTTCTTT.

This clonotype was seen a handful of times. This sequence joins TRBV20-1 and TRBJ2-1; TRBD2 is a possible D gene (6 bases). Germline V gene sequence: CDR1 DFQATT, CDR2 SNEGSKA (reference sequence). This CDR3 has 14 residues. Trimming took 3 bases from V and 4 from J, leaving 13 bases between them. CDR3 residues: CSASPGRGYNEQFF. The CDR3 coding sequence is TGCAGTGCTAGTCCTGGGCGGGGATACAATGAGCAGTTCTTC.

This clonotype was seen a handful of times. For the CDR3, the DNA is TGTGCCAGCAGTACGGAAGCCGCGAACACCGGGGAGCTGTTTTTT. Translated, it gives CASSTEAANTGELFF. The V call is TRBV28, the J call TRBJ2-2, with no clear D. The ends were cut back, 5 bases at V and 0 bases at J, with 10 bases in the middle. Germline-derived CDR1 and CDR2 are MDHEN and SYDVKM. The CDR3 is 15 amino acids.

V and J are TRBV9 and TRBJ2-2; 7 nucleotides agree with TRBD2. Unmatched junction bases numbered 9, after V lost 5 bases and J lost 2 bases. Germline V gene lookup returns CDR1 SGDLS and CDR2 YYNGEE. The CDR3 extends over 16 amino acids. CDR3 coding DNA: TGTGCCAGCAGTGGGGGGGTAGCGCCAAACACCGGGGAGCTGTTTTTT. It translates to CASSGGVAPNTGELFF.

The gene calls are TRBV4-1 and TRBJ1-2; a weak D match, TRBD1 (5 bases). From germline, CDR1 is MGHRA and CDR2 YSYEKL. Trimming cost V 2 bases and J 0 bases, with 19 bases left between them. CDR3 size: 18 residues. CDR3 in amino acids: CASSQPRQGSRANYGYTF. As DNA, the CDR3 is TGCGCCAGCAGCCAACCCCGGCAGGGATCGCGAGCTAACTATGGCTACACCTTC.

This clonotype was detected a few times. This chain connects TRBV15 to TRBJ2-7; tentatively, D is TRBD1 or TRBD2 (5 bases each). The germline V gene encodes CDR1 LNHNV and CDR2 YYDKDF (reference sequence). This CDR3 is 13 amino acids long. Trimming took off 5 bases at V and 7 bases at J, with 15 bases between the two ends. CDR3 loop: CATSVGVPGEQYF. The CDR3 DNA reads TGTGCCACCAGCGTAGGGGTCCCGGGAGAGCAGTACTTC.

A few counts support this clonotype. J is TRBJ2-4 and V is TRBV19; D is undetermined. The CDR3 length is 14 residues. Germline V gives CDR1 LNHDA, CDR2 SQIVND (reference sequence). The V end lost 7 bases, the J end lost 0 bases, and 10 bases lay between the germline ends. The CDR3 region is CASNPQQAKNIQYF. As DNA, the CDR3 is TGTGCCAGTAACCCACAGCAAGCCAAAAACATTCAGTACTTC.

The chain recombines TRBV12-3 or TRBV12-4 with TRBJ2-1; D perhaps matches TRBD1 (6 bases). The ends were cut back, 6 bases at V and 2 bases at J, with 17 bases in the middle. The CDR3 contains 16 residues. In DNA form, the CDR3 reads TGTGCCAGCAGATTTAAGCGAGAGGGGGCCTACAATGAGCAGTTCTTC. It encodes CASRFKREGAYNEQFF.